This T cell receptor (beta chain) was identified during a study of blood T cell repertoires in COVID-19. Generated by immunoSEQ multiplex PCR, the TCRdb table keeps only in-frame clones and is missing some. The profile shows 300,000 to 450,000 clones, around 86% of them singletons. With V trimmed by 0 bases and J by 4 bases, 12 bases remained unmatched. In germline, CDR1 is LGHNT, CDR2 FRNRAP. The CDR3 totals 18 residues. The sequencing sample was made of peripheral blood. This receptor was identified in a human donor in a cohort sampled during active COVID-19. The chain is built from TRBV12-5 and TRBJ1-5, with TRBD1 matching 7 bases. CDR3 DNA sequence: TGTGCTAGTGGTTTGGTACTCGGACAGGTAAGGAAAAATCAGCCCCAGCATTTT. Amino acid sequence: CASGLVLGQVRKNQPQHF.